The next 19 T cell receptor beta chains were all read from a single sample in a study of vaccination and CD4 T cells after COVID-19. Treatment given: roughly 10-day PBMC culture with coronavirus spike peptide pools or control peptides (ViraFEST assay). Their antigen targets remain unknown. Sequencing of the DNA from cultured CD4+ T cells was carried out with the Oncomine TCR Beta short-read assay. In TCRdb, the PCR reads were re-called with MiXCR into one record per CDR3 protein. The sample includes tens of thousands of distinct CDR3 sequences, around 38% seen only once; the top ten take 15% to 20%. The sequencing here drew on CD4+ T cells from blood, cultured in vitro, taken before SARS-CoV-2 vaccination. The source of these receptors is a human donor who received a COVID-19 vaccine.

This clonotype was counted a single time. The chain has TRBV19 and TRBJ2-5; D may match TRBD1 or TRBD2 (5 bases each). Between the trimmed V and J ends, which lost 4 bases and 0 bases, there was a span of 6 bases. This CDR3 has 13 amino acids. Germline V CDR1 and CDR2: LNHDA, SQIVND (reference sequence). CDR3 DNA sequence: TGTGCCAGTAGTAGGGGACACCAAGAGACCCAGTACTTC. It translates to CASSRGHQETQYF.

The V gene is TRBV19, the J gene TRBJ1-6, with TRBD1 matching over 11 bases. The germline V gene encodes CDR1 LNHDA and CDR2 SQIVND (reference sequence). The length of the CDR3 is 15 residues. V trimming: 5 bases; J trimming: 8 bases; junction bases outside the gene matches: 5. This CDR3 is CASSPGQGAYSPLHF. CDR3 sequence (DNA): TGTGCCAGTAGTCCCGGACAGGGGGCATATTCACCCCTCCACTTT. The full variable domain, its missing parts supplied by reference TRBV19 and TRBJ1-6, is DGGITQSPKYLFRKEGQNVTLSCEQNLNHDAMYWYRQDPGQGLRLIYYSQIVNDFQKGDIAEGYSVSREKKESFPLTVTSAQKNPTAFYLCASSPGQGAYSPLHFGNGTRLTVT.

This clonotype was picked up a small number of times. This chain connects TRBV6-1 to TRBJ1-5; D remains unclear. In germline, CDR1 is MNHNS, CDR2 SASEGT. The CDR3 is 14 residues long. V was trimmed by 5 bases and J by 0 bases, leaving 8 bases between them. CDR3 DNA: TGTGCCAGCAGTCAACAAAATAGCAATCAGCCCCAGCATTTT. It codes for CASSQQNSNQPQHF.

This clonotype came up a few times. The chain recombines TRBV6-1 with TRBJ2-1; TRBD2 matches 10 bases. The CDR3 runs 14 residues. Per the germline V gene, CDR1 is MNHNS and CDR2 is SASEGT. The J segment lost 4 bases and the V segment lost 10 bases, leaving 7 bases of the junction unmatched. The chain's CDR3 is CANSGGAPYNEQFF. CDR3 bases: TGTGCCAACAGCGGGGGGGCCCCTTACAATGAGCAGTTCTTC.

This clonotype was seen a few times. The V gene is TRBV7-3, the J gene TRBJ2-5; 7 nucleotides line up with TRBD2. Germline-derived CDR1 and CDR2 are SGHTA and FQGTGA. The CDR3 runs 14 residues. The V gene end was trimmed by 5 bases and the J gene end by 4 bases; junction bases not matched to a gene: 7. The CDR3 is CASSRFGGGETQYF. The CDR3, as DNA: TGTGCCAGCAGCCGGTTTGGGGGGGGAGAGACCCAGTACTTC.

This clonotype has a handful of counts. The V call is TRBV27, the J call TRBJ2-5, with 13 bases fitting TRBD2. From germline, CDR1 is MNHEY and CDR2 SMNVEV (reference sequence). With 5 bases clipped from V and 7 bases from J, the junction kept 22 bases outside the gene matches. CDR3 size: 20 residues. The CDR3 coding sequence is TGTGCCAGCAGTCCCGCCTCAGGACTAGCGGGGGAGATAACGCATGGGACCCAGTACTTC. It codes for CASSPASGLAGEITHGTQYF.

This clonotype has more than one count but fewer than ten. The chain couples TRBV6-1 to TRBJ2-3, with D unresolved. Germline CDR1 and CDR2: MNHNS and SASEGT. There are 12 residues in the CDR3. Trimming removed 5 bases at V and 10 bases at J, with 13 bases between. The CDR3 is CASSLSSQAQYF. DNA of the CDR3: TGTGCCAGCAGTCTTAGTAGCCAAGCGCAGTATTTT.

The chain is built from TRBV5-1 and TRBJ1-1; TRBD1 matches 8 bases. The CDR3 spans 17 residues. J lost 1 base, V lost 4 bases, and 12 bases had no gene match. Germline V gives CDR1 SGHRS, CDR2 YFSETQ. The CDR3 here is CASSKGTGQTRNTEAFF. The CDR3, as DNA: TGCGCCAGCAGCAAGGGGACAGGCCAAACTCGGAACACTGAAGCTTTCTTT.

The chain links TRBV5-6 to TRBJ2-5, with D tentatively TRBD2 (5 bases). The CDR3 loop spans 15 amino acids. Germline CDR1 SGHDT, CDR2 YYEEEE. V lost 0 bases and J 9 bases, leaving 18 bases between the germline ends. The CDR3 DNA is TGTGCCAGCAGCTTGGAGGGCTTAATTAACGGGGCCCAGTACTTC. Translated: CASSLEGLINGAQYF.

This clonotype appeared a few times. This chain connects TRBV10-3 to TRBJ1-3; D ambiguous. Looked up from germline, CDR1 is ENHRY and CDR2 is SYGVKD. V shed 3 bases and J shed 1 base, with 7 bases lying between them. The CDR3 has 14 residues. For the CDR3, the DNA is TGTGCCATCAGTGATGGAGTATCTGGAAACACCATATATTTT. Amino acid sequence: CAISDGVSGNTIYF.

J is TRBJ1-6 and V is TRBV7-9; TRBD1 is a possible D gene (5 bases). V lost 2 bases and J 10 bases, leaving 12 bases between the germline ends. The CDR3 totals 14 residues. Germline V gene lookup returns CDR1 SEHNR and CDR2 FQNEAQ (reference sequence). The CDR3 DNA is TGTGCCAGCAGCTTAAGTAAGGGGAGCTCACCCCTCCACTTT. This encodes CASSLSKGSSPLHF.

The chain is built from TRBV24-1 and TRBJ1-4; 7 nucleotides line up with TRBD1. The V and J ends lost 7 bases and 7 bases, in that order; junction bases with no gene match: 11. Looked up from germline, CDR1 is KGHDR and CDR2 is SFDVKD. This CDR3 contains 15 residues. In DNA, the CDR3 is TGTGCCACCAGCGCTGGCAGGGGGTTTAGTGAAAAACTGTTTTTT. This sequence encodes CATSAGRGFSEKLFF.

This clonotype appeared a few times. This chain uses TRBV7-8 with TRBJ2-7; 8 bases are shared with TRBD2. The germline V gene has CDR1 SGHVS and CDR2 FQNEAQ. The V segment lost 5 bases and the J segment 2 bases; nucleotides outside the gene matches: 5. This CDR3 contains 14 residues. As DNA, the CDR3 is TGTGCCAGCAGCCCCGGGACTAGGACCTACGAGCAGTACTTC. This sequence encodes CASSPGTRTYEQYF.

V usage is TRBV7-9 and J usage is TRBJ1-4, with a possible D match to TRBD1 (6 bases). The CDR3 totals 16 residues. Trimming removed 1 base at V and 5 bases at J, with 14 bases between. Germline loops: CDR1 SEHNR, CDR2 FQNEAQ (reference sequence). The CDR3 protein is CASSLDSMTGNEKLFF. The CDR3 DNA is TGTGCCAGCAGCTTAGACAGCATGACAGGCAATGAAAAACTGTTTTTT.

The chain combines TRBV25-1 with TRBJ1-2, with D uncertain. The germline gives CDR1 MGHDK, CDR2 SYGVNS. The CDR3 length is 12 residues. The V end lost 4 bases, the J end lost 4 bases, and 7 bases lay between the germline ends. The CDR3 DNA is TGTGCCAGCAGTGGAAACAGCTATGGCTACACCTTC. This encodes CASSGNSYGYTF.

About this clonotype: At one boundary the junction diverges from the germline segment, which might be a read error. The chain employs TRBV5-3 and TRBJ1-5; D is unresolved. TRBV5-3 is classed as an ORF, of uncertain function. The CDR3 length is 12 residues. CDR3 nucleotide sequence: TGTGCCAGAAGCTTGCGTCCGGCAGGTCTCCCATTT. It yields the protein CARSLRPAGLPF.

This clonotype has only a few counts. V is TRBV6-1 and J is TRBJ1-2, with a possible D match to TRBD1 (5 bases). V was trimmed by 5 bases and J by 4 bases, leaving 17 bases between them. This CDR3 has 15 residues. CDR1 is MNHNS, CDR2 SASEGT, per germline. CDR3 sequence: CASSPPSRAPYGYTF. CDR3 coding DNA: TGTGCCAGCAGTCCACCCTCCAGGGCTCCCTATGGCTACACCTTC.

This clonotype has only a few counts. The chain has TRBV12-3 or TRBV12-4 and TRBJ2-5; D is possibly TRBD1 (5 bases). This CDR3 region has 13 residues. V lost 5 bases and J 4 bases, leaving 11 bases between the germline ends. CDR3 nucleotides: TGTGCCAGCAGTAACAGGAATATAGAGACCCAGTACTTC. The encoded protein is CASSNRNIETQYF.

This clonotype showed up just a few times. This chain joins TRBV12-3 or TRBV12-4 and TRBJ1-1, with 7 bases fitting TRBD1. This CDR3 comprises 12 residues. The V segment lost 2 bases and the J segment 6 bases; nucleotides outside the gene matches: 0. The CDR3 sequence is CASSLQGAEAFF. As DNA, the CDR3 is TGTGCCAGCAGTTTACAGGGGGCTGAAGCTTTCTTT.